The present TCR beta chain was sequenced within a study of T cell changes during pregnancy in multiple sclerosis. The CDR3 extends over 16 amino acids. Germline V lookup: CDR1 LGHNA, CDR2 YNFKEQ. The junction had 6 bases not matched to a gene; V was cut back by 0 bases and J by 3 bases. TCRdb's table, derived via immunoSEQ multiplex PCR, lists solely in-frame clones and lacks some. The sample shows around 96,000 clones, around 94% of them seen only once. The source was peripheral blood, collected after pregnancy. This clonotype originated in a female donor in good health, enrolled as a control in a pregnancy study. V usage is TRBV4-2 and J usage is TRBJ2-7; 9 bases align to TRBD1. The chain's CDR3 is CASSQDLSDRGYEQYF. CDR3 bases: TGTGCCAGCAGCCAAGATCTTTCGGACAGGGGCTACGAGCAGTACTTC.